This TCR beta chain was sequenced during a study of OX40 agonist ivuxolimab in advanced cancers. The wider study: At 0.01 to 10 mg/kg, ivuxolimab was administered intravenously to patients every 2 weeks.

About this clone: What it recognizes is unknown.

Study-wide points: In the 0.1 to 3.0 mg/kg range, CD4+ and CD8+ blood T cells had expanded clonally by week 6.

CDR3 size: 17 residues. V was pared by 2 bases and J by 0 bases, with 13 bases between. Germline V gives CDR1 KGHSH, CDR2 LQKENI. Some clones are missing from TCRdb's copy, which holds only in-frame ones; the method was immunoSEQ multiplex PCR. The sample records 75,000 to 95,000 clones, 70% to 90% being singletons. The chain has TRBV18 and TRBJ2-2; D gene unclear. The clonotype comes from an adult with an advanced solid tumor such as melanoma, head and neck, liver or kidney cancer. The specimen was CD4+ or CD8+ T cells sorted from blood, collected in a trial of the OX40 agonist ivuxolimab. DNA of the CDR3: TGTGCCAGCTCACCAATTACAGCGCCCGCGAACACCGGGGAGCTGTTTTTT. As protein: CASSPITAPANTGELFF.